The clone carrying this T cell receptor (beta chain) was recorded many times. As to time point: pre-sensitization, week 0. Regarding treatment: therapeutic diphenylcyclopropenone sensitization with weekly scalp DPC. Total RNA was extracted from unfractionated whole blood. The library attached unique molecular identifiers to individual cDNA molecules. MiXCR, applied by TCRdb to the RACE reads, yields one record per CDR3 protein. The data show tens of thousands of distinct CDR3 sequences, with approximately 9.9% seen just once and 4.5% to 6.5% held by the top ten. The data originate from a study of human T cells and chemical hapten exposure. Germline trimming cut 4 bases from V and 12 bases from J; bases unmatched to any gene: 10. CDR1 is SGHTA, CDR2 FQGTGA, per germline. This CDR3 comprises 15 residues.

The gene calls are TRBV7-3 and TRBJ2-1, with 12 bases lining up with TRBD2. This material consisted of whole blood, taken in connection with sensitization to the hapten diphenylcyclopropenone (DPC). This sequence was found in a woman aged 50 to 65 with alopecia areata. Some clones in this sample may be carry-over from other donors' samples. The CDR3 nucleotides read TGTGCCAGCAGCTCCGGGACTAGCGGGTTAAGGGGGCAGTTCTTC. Protein: CASSSGTSGLRGQFF.